Presented here are 13 T cell receptor beta chains from one specimen sequenced in a study of cytomegalovirus exposure and HLA in healthy donors (TCRdb year 2017). Libraries came from the immunoSEQ multiplex PCR assay. A mixture of 60 forward primers for TCR Vbeta segments and 13 reverse primers for TCR Jbeta segments was used in the multiplex PCR. The table comes from immuneACCESS by way of TCRdb, which keeps in-frame sequences with V and J called. Part of the clones is missing from these tables; in studies checked, under half for an unresolved V gene and the rest for unknown reasons. The sample table holds about 100,000 clones, of which roughly 76% were seen once. The ten biggest clones cover approximately 4% of the sample. Sequenced material: PBMCs. These receptors were collected from a man aged 40-50 years in good health and CMV-seronegative.

This sequence joins TRBV7-3 and TRBJ1-2, with D possibly matching TRBD1 (5 bases). Germline V gives CDR1 SGHTA, CDR2 FQGTGA. This CDR3 has 14 residues. Trimming pared 2 bases from V and 0 bases from J, leaving 7 bases between. CDR3 in DNA: TGTGCCAGCAGCTTAGACAGAGCTAACTATGGCTACACCTTC. Encoded protein: CASSLDRANYGYTF.

The chain recombines TRBV18 with TRBJ1-4, with 7 bases identical to TRBD1. After removal of 6 bases from V and 0 bases from J, the junction contained 7 bases not matched to a gene. Germline V gene data show CDR1 as KGHSH and CDR2 as LQKENI. The CDR3 is 16 residues long. CDR3 DNA: TGTGCCAGCTCGCAACAGGGGCCCTCAACTAATGAAAAACTGTTTTTT. Protein sequence: CASSQQGPSTNEKLFF.

This chain connects TRBV6-1 to TRBJ1-4; 9 bases map to TRBD1. V lost 2 bases, J lost 7 bases, and 8 bases stayed unmatched. The length of the CDR3 is 16 residues. CDR1 is MNHNS and CDR2 is SASEGT in the germline V gene. Here the CDR3 DNA reads TGTGCCAGCAGTGAACCTCCGGGACAGGGTGGTGAAAAACTGTTTTTT. Residues: CASSEPPGQGGEKLFF.

This clone was seen a handful of times. The chain has TRBV9 and TRBJ2-1; a possible D gene is TRBD1 (7 bases). The CDR3 totals 18 residues. Germline CDR1 and CDR2: SGDLS and YYNGEE. V lost 4 bases and J 0 bases, leaving 20 bases between the germline ends. The DNA for the CDR3 is TGTGCCAGCAGCCCACCCCAGGGGGGAGCAAGCTCCTACAATGAGCAGTTCTTC. Translation: CASSPPQGGASSYNEQFF. Drawing the rest from reference TRBV9 and TRBJ2-1, the complete variable domain is DSGVTQTPKHLITATGQRVTLRCSPRSGDLSVYWYQQSLDQGLQFLIQYYNGEERAKGNILERFSAQQFPDLHSELNLSSLELGDSALYFCASSPPQGGASSYNEQFFGPGTRLTVL.

The CDR3 reads CASSPEGLAGGSKEQFF. For the CDR3, the DNA is TGTGCCAGCTCACCAGAAGGACTAGCGGGGGGTAGTAAGGAGCAGTTCTTC. This sequence joins TRBV18 and TRBJ2-1, with 14 bases aligning to TRBD2. V dropped 2 bases and J dropped 10; count of bases not matched to a gene: 10. From germline, CDR1 is KGHSH and CDR2 LQKENI. The length of the CDR3 is 17 residues. Full variable domain (missing parts from reference TRBV18 and TRBJ2-1): NAGVMQNPRHLVRRRGQEARLRCSPMKGHSHVYWYRQLPEEGLKFMVYLQKENIIDESGMPKERFSAEFPKEGPSILRIQQVVRGDSAAYFCASSPEGLAGGSKEQFFGPGTRLTVL.

The genes are TRBV7-8 and TRBJ1-1; 7 nucleotides agree with TRBD1. This CDR3 spans 13 amino acids. Trimming at V came to 2 bases and at J to 4 bases, leaving 1 base not matched to a gene. Germline assignment: CDR1 SGHVS and CDR2 FQNEAQ. The CDR3 spells CASSLRDSTEAFF. The CDR3 DNA reads TGTGCCAGCAGCTTAAGGGACAGCACTGAAGCTTTCTTT.

V is TRBV6-1 and J is TRBJ1-5; D gene ambiguous. The CDR3 is 15 amino acids. Trimming stripped 7 bases from V and 2 bases from J, with 15 bases between. Germline CDR1 MNHNS, CDR2 SASEGT. The CDR3 sequence is CASTDPDGRNQPQHF. CDR3 nucleotides: TGTGCCAGCACTGACCCCGATGGGCGCAATCAGCCCCAGCATTTT.

This clone was seen a few times. The rearrangement joins TRBV19 to TRBJ2-1; 9 nucleotides agree with TRBD2. Per germline, CDR1 LNHDA and CDR2 SQIVND (reference sequence). This CDR3 has 16 amino acids. J was trimmed by 3 bases and V by 3 bases; bases with no gene match: 6. CDR3 protein: CASSMSSGGNYNEQFF. The CDR3 DNA reads TGTGCCAGTAGTATGTCCAGCGGGGGGAACTACAATGAGCAGTTCTTC.

The DNA for the CDR3 is TGTGCCAGCAGTGAACCGCGGGGGGGCCAAGAGACCCAGTACTTC. Translating it yields CASSEPRGGQETQYF. The chain has TRBV6-1 and TRBJ2-5; 9 bases line up with TRBD2. The CDR3 has 15 residues. Trimming removed 2 bases from V and 1 base from J; junction bases left unmatched: 2. The germline V gene encodes CDR1 MNHNS and CDR2 SASEGT.

This clone is deemed large. This CDR3 reads CASREARYGYTF. CDR3 in DNA: TGTGCCAGTAGGGAGGCTCGCTATGGCTACACCTTC. The gene calls are TRBV19 and TRBJ1-2; D unclear. The CDR3 is 12 residues long. The V and J ends lost 6 bases and 4 bases respectively, with 9 bases between them. The germline gives CDR1 LNHDA, CDR2 SQIVND (reference sequence).

This chain joins TRBV18 and TRBJ1-3, with TRBD1 identical over 9 bases. The junction had 7 bases not matched to a gene; V was cut back by 3 bases and J by 4 bases. Germline V gene sequence: CDR1 KGHSH, CDR2 LQKENI. The CDR3 length is 16 residues. CDR3 region: CASSPRTGESGNTIYF. The CDR3 coding sequence is TGTGCCAGCTCACCTCGGACAGGGGAATCGGGAAACACCATATATTTT.

This rearrangement joins TRBV28 to TRBJ1-2, with 9 bases matching TRBD1. Germline CDR1 MDHEN, CDR2 SYDVKM. The trim removed 7 bases at V and 1 base at J, leaving 7 bases unmatched. The CDR3 is 15 amino acids. The CDR3 nucleotides read TGTGCCAGCACCCCGGGGGACAGGGATAACTATGGCTACACCTTC. This encodes CASTPGDRDNYGYTF.

This clone was recorded only once. This rearrangement joins TRBV11-2 to TRBJ2-1; 8 bases align to TRBD1. Germline CDR1 reads SGHAT; CDR2 reads FQNNGV. J gave up 0 bases and V 3 bases, and 7 bases lay outside the gene matches. CDR3 length: 17 amino acids. In DNA, the CDR3 is TGTGCCAGCAGCTTGAGAGTAACAGGGGGCTCCTACAATGAGCAGTTCTTC. The encoded protein is CASSLRVTGGSYNEQFF.